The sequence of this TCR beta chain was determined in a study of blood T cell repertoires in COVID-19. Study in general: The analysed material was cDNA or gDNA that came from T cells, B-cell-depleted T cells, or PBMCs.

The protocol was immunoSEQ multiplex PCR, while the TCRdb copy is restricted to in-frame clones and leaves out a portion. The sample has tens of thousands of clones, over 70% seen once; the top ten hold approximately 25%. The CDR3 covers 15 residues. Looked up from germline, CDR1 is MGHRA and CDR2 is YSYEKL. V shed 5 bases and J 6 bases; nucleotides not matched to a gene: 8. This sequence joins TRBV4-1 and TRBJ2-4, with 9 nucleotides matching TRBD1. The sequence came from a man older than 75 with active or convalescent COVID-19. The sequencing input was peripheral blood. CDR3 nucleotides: TGCGCCAGCAGCACCCGGGACAGGGAGGGAAACATTCAGTACTTC. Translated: CASSTRDREGNIQYF.